Below, 5 T cell receptor beta chains from the same sample are listed, as sequenced in a study of cytomegalovirus exposure and HLA in healthy donors. PCR involved 60 Vbeta and 13 Jbeta primers. Assay used: immunoSEQ multiplex PCR; TCRdb lists only in-frame clones, some missing. The table gives 55,000 to 85,000 clones; the top ten clones make up around 1.6% of it. Specimen: PBMCs. All receptors come from a woman aged 25 to 39 in good health and CMV-seronegative.

The chain employs TRBV7-3 and TRBJ2-7, with TRBD1 matching 7 bases. Trimming removed 4 bases from V and 5 bases from J; junction bases left unmatched: 14. Germline lookup yields CDR1 SGHTA and CDR2 FQGTGA. The CDR3 length is 16 residues. The CDR3 loop reads CASSSRTGPGRDEQYF. CDR3 bases: TGTGCCAGCAGCTCCAGGACAGGTCCCGGGCGAGACGAGCAGTACTTC.

This rearrangement joins TRBV9 to TRBJ2-1, with 16 bases fitting TRBD2. V dropped 0 bases and J dropped 9; count of bases not matched to a gene: 6. Looked up from germline, CDR1 is SGDLS and CDR2 is YYNGEE. The CDR3 has 17 amino acids. The CDR3, as DNA: TGTGCCAGCAGCGTAGGTGGGGGACTAGCGGGAGGGGGTGAGCAGTTCTTC. As protein: CASSVGGGLAGGGEQFF.

The chain has TRBV2 and TRBJ1-5; no reliable D call. This CDR3 has 13 amino acids. Looked up from germline, CDR1 is SNHLY and CDR2 is FYNNEI. The V end was cut by 4 bases, the J end by 3 bases, with 7 bases between. This chain's CDR3 is CASSAGFNQPQHF. The DNA of the CDR3 is TGTGCCAGCAGTGCGGGATTCAATCAGCCCCAGCATTTT.

This chain connects TRBV5-5 to TRBJ1-2; tentative D call: TRBD1 (5 bases). V lost 0 bases and J 0 bases, leaving 9 bases between the germline ends. This CDR3 has 15 residues. The germline V gene encodes CDR1 SGHKS and CDR2 YYEKEE (reference sequence). CDR3 protein: CASSLGQQTNYGYTF. In DNA form, the CDR3 reads TGTGCCAGCAGCTTGGGACAGCAAACTAACTATGGCTACACCTTC.

The V gene is TRBV6-1, the J gene TRBJ1-4; 9 bases are a match to TRBD1. Germline loops: CDR1 MNHNS, CDR2 SASEGT. This CDR3 region has 14 residues. V gave up 5 bases and J gave up 10 bases; unmatched junction bases: 8. The CDR3 region is CASSSGDRDTKLFF. The DNA of the CDR3 is TGTGCCAGCAGTTCGGGGGACAGGGATACAAAACTGTTTTTT.